Listed below are T cell receptor beta chains from one sample, sequenced in a study of shared clonotypes between healthy human individuals. Clones were read by immunoSEQ multiplex PCR, and TCRdb kept only the in-frame ones, dropping some. The data show approximately 2,300,000 clones, with 85% to 95% seen just once and around 0.35% held by the top ten. Source material: naive CD4+ T cells from PBMCs. Receptor source: a man in his late teens or twenties in good health. Some clones in this sample may be carry-over from other donors' samples. CDR3s leave out the opening cysteine and the closing phenylalanine or tryptophan. The order of the fields is V gene, clone size, CDR3 protein. Size is stated for part of the rows, as once, few or many counts, or as a class when the clone is expanded.

V gene: TRBV11-2
clone size: .
CDR3 protein: ASSLDGGSAF

V gene: TRBV7-9
clone size: .
CDR3 protein: ASSSRGGGGGQETQY

V gene: TRBV5-1
clone size: once
CDR3 protein: ASSPDTGDQPQH

V gene: TRBV19
clone size: .
CDR3 protein: ASALLGNQPQH

V gene: TRBV28
clone size: once
CDR3 protein: ASSSASGRAWYEQF

V gene: TRBV9
clone size: .
CDR3 protein: ASSVGGASSTDTQY

V gene: TRBV19
clone size: .
CDR3 protein: ASSSGRETQY

V gene: TRBV6-1
clone size: .
CDR3 protein: ASRTTLGPYEQY

V gene: TRBV7-9
clone size: .
CDR3 protein: ASSPIVGGGYGYT

V gene: TRBV4-2
clone size: .
CDR3 protein: ASSQDRGERATEAF

V gene: TRBV11-1
clone size: .
CDR3 protein: ASSFVLAGVAGELF

V gene: TRBV5-1
clone size: .
CDR3 protein: ASSASGSGETQY

V gene: TRBV5-1
clone size: .
CDR3 protein: ASSPQTGNIQY

V gene: TRBV28
clone size: .
CDR3 protein: ASRRDVEAF

V gene: TRBV6-5
clone size: once
CDR3 protein: ASSLAGYNEQF

V gene: TRBV27
clone size: .
CDR3 protein: ASSWRETQY

V gene: TRBV29-1
clone size: .
CDR3 protein: SVRVTNTGELF

V gene: TRBV9
clone size: .
CDR3 protein: ASSSGENSGNTIY

V gene: TRBV5-1
clone size: .
CDR3 protein: ASSLAIDNSPLH

V gene: TRBV5-4
clone size: .
CDR3 protein: ASSLVLAGVSDTQY

V gene: TRBV28
clone size: .
CDR3 protein: ASSSGSFYEQY

V gene: TRBV2
clone size: .
CDR3 protein: ASSEGTGGPGANVLT

V gene: TRBV5-1
clone size: .
CDR3 protein: ASSLVAGAPYEQY

V gene: TRBV7-2
clone size: once
CDR3 protein: ASSLVLYEQY

V gene: TRBV29-1
clone size: .
CDR3 protein: SVGGRARNEQF

V gene: TRBV18
clone size: .
CDR3 protein: ASSPPRGWASLLNTGELF

V gene: TRBV6-1
clone size: .
CDR3 protein: ASSVGTGWYEQY

V gene: TRBV5-1
clone size: .
CDR3 protein: ASSLGARARNYGYT

V gene: TRBV7-8
clone size: .
CDR3 protein: ASSLERTGAQPQH

V gene: TRBV20-1
clone size: .
CDR3 protein: SAEDEKLF

V gene: TRBV7-3
clone size: .
CDR3 protein: ASSYDRANYGYT

V gene: TRBV7-6
clone size: once
CDR3 protein: ASSLTSTRANEQY

V gene: TRBV28
clone size: .
CDR3 protein: ASSFEGSLYTSY

V gene: TRBV18
clone size: few
CDR3 protein: ASSQNQETQY

V gene: TRBV9
clone size: .
CDR3 protein: ASSSDPSSYEQY

V gene: TRBV7-9
clone size: .
CDR3 protein: ASSHLTGTESYEQY

V gene: TRBV9
clone size: .
CDR3 protein: ASSALGAGEQF

V gene: TRBV7-9
clone size: once
CDR3 protein: ASSLVVGLGLDEQF

V gene: TRBV5-6
clone size: .
CDR3 protein: ASSVAGGWDEQY

V gene: TRBV12-5
clone size: .
CDR3 protein: ASGLAGLSDTQY

V gene: TRBV5-1
clone size: .
CDR3 protein: ASSIGTGEETQY

V gene: TRBV9
clone size: .
CDR3 protein: ASSVDQGGLPLH

V gene: TRBV6-5
clone size: .
CDR3 protein: ASSRQAYEQY

V gene: TRBV5-4
clone size: .
CDR3 protein: ASSSGTFKLGNEQF

V gene: TRBV5-1
clone size: .
CDR3 protein: ASSTSGSTDTQY

V gene: TRBV9
clone size: .
CDR3 protein: ASSVAGSATYEQY

V gene: TRBV11-2
clone size: .
CDR3 protein: ASSLDIFGGRVGNEQF